This paragraph covers one T cell receptor beta chain sequence. This sample is part of a study of blood T cell repertoires in COVID-19. Study summary: The samples span acute and convalescent COVID-19 from the United States, Italy and Spain. PBMCs, B-cell-depleted T cells, or T cells provided the cDNA or gDNA that made up the material.

In the original processing: Amplification of reference gene primers provided the estimated nucleated cell counts. Here immunoSEQ multiplex PCR was the method, and the copy in TCRdb shows in-frame clones only, minus some. D and trimming were read from the DNA, whereas the V and J calls and clone size are those reported in that table. This table has fewer than 250,000 clones, about nine tenths appearing once. In germline, CDR1 is MNHEY, CDR2 SVGAGI. The germline V and J ends were trimmed by 2 bases and 3 bases, with 14 bases remaining between them. There are 16 residues in the CDR3. The sequenced sample consisted of peripheral blood. This clonotype was obtained from a man aged 50 or older with acute or convalescent COVID-19. This chain joins TRBV6-5 and TRBJ1-3; a possible D gene is TRBD1 (6 bases). This CDR3 is CASSYRSQGFGNTIYF. CDR3 in DNA: TGTGCCAGCAGTTACCGGTCGCAGGGGTTTGGAAACACCATATATTTT.